The 23 T cell receptor beta chains presented below share a single source sample, sequenced in a study of blood T cell repertoires in COVID-19. The assay was immunoSEQ multiplex PCR, and TCRdb's table has in-frame clones only and misses some. Among roughly 390,000 clones, around 87% were seen once, and the ten largest hold about 10%. Sequenced: peripheral blood. These receptors were obtained from a woman aged 25 to 39 with COVID-19, enrolled during active disease.

This sequence joins TRBV6-5 and TRBJ2-1; D might be TRBD1 (5 bases). The V gene's germline CDR1 is MNHEY and CDR2 SVGAGI. The CDR3 is made up of 13 amino acids. V was trimmed by 11 bases and J by 3 bases, leaving 14 bases between them. CDR3 residues: CASTWGSYNEQFF. CDR3 bases: TGTGCCTCCACTTGGGGCAGCTACAATGAGCAGTTCTTC.

The chain's CDR3 is CASSLVGRGSGANVLTF. The CDR3, as DNA: TGTGCCAGCAGCTTAGTGGGCAGGGGGTCTGGGGCCAACGTCCTGACTTTC. The genes are TRBV7-9 and TRBJ2-6, with 7 bases matching TRBD1. After removal of 1 base from V and 1 base from J, the junction contained 4 bases not matched to a gene. Germline CDR1 and CDR2: SEHNR and FQNEAQ (reference sequence). This CDR3 has 17 amino acids.

This clone showed up just once. The CDR3 DNA reads TGTGCCATCACTAGCGGGAGAACAGATACGCAGTATTTT. This encodes CAITSGRTDTQYF. The V call is TRBV6-6, the J call TRBJ2-3; 11 bases are shared with TRBD2. The CDR3 has 13 amino acids. CDR1 is MNHNY, CDR2 SVGAGI, per germline (reference sequence). Germline trimming cut 10 bases from V and 3 bases from J; bases unmatched to any gene: 3.

The rearrangement uses TRBV5-8 and TRBJ1-6; D possibly corresponds to TRBD1 (5 bases). Germline V gene data show CDR1 as SGHTS and CDR2 as YDEGEE. Trimming pared 4 bases from V and 10 bases from J, leaving 15 bases between. This CDR3 is 14 amino acids long. The CDR3 DNA reads as TGTGCCAGCAGCCCCGGGGCGGGACTATCACCCCTCCACTTT. Translated, it gives CASSPGAGLSPLHF.

The chain uses TRBV9 and TRBJ1-4, with 9 bases identical to TRBD1. Germline lookup yields CDR1 SGDLS and CDR2 YYNGEE. J gave up 5 bases and V 2 bases, and 4 bases lay outside the gene matches. CDR3 length: 15 amino acids. CDR3 nucleotides: TGTGCCAGCAGCGTGGGACAGGGCGCAAATGAAAAACTGTTTTTT. It encodes CASSVGQGANEKLFF.

CDR3 in DNA: TGTGCCAGCAGTTTCGAGGCAGAAAAACTGTTTTTT. Its protein is CASSFEAEKLFF. The V gene is TRBV12-3 or TRBV12-4, the J gene TRBJ1-4, with unresolved D. The CDR3 extends over 12 amino acids. V lost 3 bases, J lost 8 bases, and 7 bases lay in between.

This chain uses TRBV4-1 with TRBJ2-7, with 8 bases identical to TRBD2. The J segment lost 2 bases and the V segment lost 4 bases, leaving 13 bases of the junction unmatched. CDR1 is MGHRA and CDR2 is YSYEKL in the germline V gene. This CDR3 has 17 residues. The CDR3 DNA reads as TGCGCCAGCAGCCGCTTACCCCCGGGACTAGGAGCCTACGAGCAGTACTTC. As protein: CASSRLPPGLGAYEQYF.

V usage is TRBV4-1 and J usage is TRBJ2-7; 8 nucleotides match TRBD2. Germline lookup yields CDR1 MGHRA and CDR2 YSYEKL. Germline trimming cut 1 base from V and 4 bases from J; bases unmatched to any gene: 12. This CDR3 is 17 amino acids long. Written as DNA, the CDR3 is TGCGCCAGCAGCCAAGGAGGCAGTACGGCGGGAGGTTACGAGCAGTACTTC. This gives the protein CASSQGGSTAGGYEQYF.

The chain couples TRBV19 to TRBJ2-4, with 12 positions matching TRBD2. The CDR3 has 18 residues. The V and J ends lost 4 bases and 8 bases, in that order; junction bases with no gene match: 15. CDR1 and CDR2 (germline): LNHDA, SQIVND (reference sequence). The CDR3 DNA reads as TGTGCCAGTAGTACCGTGATCGGGACTAGCGGGCCGGGGCACATTCAGTACTTC. It yields the protein CASSTVIGTSGPGHIQYF. The full variable domain, its missing parts supplied by reference TRBV19 and TRBJ2-4, is DGGITQSPKYLFRKEGQNVTLSCEQNLNHDAMYWYRQDPGQGLRLIYYSQIVNDFQKGDIAEGYSVSREKKESFPLTVTSAQKNPTAFYLCASSTVIGTSGPGHIQYFGAGTRLSVL.

The rearrangement links TRBV27 to TRBJ1-5; no reliable D call. Germline V lookup: CDR1 MNHEY, CDR2 SMNVEV (reference sequence). Deletions cut 2 bases from V and 1 base from J, with 12 bases between. This CDR3 contains 16 residues. CDR3 DNA sequence: TGTGCCAGCAGTTTAAAGGCAGGCGCGAGCAATCAGCCCCAGCATTTT. Translation: CASSLKAGASNQPQHF.

This sequence joins TRBV28 and TRBJ1-1; D is unresolved. The CDR3 spans 13 residues. Germline V lookup: CDR1 MDHEN, CDR2 SYDVKM. V lost 3 bases and J lost 4, with 9 bases in between. CDR3: CASSFEGSTEAFF. In DNA, the CDR3 is TGTGCCAGCAGTTTTGAAGGGAGCACTGAAGCTTTCTTT. The whole variable domain, remainder taken from reference TRBV28 and TRBJ1-1, is DVKVTQSSRYLVKRTGEKVFLECVQDMDHENMFWYRQDPGLGLRLIYFSYDVKMKEKGDIPEGYSVSREKKERFSLILESASTNQTSMYLCASSFEGSTEAFFGQGTRLTVV.

The genes are TRBV30 and TRBJ2-5; 7 bases match TRBD2. The CDR3 is made up of 15 amino acids. Germline V gene lookup returns CDR1 GTSNPN and CDR2 SVGIG (reference sequence). V shed 1 base, J shed 2 bases, and the junction held 7 bases outside the gene matches. The CDR3 spells CAWSGAVGGQETQYF. CDR3 bases: TGTGCCTGGAGTGGGGCTGTGGGGGGGCAAGAGACCCAGTACTTC.

This chain links TRBV4-3 with TRBJ2-2, with TRBD1 as a possible D gene (6 bases). Germline V gene sequence: CDR1 LGHNA, CDR2 YSLEER. Trimming left V 2 bases short and J 3 bases short, with 7 bases between. This CDR3 spans 14 amino acids. This CDR3 reads CASSQRQDTGELFF. The CDR3 region has the DNA TGCGCCAGCAGCCAAAGACAGGACACCGGGGAGCTGTTTTTT.

The chain combines TRBV6-6 with TRBJ2-1; maybe TRBD2 (6 bases). CDR1 MNHNY and CDR2 SVGAGI come from the germline V gene (reference sequence). CDR3 length equals 16 residues. Trimming stripped 6 bases from V and 2 bases from J, with 17 bases between. This CDR3 reads CASRGPRDSTYNEQFF. The CDR3, as DNA: TGTGCCAGCAGGGGCCCCCGGGACTCCACCTACAATGAGCAGTTCTTC.

V gene TRBV5-1 combines with J gene TRBJ2-7; 8 nucleotides align to TRBD1. The CDR3 covers 13 residues. CDR1 is SGHRS, CDR2 YFSETQ, per germline. V lost 4 bases and J lost 7; bases outside the gene matches: 7. CDR3 DNA: TGCGCCAGCAGCGGACAGGGCCCTAGAGAGCAGTACTTC. Protein product: CASSGQGPREQYF.

About this clone: At one of its ends the junction is not consistent with the germline gene, which may arise from a read error. This sequence joins TRBV20-1 and TRBJ2-3, with no clear D. Germline V lookup: CDR1 DFQATT, CDR2 SNEGSKA (reference sequence). This CDR3 region has 11 residues. In nucleotides, the CDR3 is TGCAGTGCTAGGTTAACAGATATGCAGTATTTT. Translation gives CSARLTDMQYF.

A note on this clone: Additional DNA sequences in this sample encode the identical CDR3. The CDR3, as DNA: TGCGCCAGCAGCCTGGGGACAGGGGCTTCTGGAAACACCATATATTTT. Its translation: CASSLGTGASGNTIYF. The rearrangement uses TRBV5-1 and TRBJ1-3; 10 positions match TRBD1. Trimming removed 4 bases from V and 1 base from J; junction bases left unmatched: 5. The CDR3 loop spans 16 amino acids. Germline V gene data show CDR1 as SGHRS and CDR2 as YFSETQ.

The J gene is TRBJ1-2, the V gene TRBV7-9; 8 bases are a match to TRBD1. The ends lost 5 bases at V and 4 bases at J; junction bases unmatched: 9. The CDR3 is 15 residues long. Looked up from germline, CDR1 is SEHNR and CDR2 is FQNEAQ (reference sequence). CDR3 in DNA: TGTGCCAGCAGCCCGTGGACAGGGAAGCCCTATGGCTACACCTTC. Its protein is CASSPWTGKPYGYTF.

The chain links TRBV9 to TRBJ1-2, with 7 bases lining up with TRBD1. V trimming: 3 bases; J trimming: 2 bases; junction bases outside the gene matches: 7. The CDR3 length is 15 residues. CDR1 and CDR2 (germline): SGDLS, YYNGEE. In DNA form, the CDR3 reads TGTGCCAGCAGCGGATACAACAGGGGAAACTATGGCTACACCTTC. This translates into CASSGYNRGNYGYTF.

The V gene is TRBV5-4, the J gene TRBJ1-1; possibly TRBD1 for D (6 bases). The germline V gene encodes CDR1 SGHNT and CDR2 YYREEE (reference sequence). This CDR3 comprises 14 residues. V shed 2 bases and J shed 6 bases, with 14 bases lying between them. DNA for the CDR3: TGTGCCAGCAGCTTTGGCAGGGGTGGACCTGAAGCTTTCTTT. As protein: CASSFGRGGPEAFF.

The chain has TRBV5-1 and TRBJ2-7, with a tentative D call TRBD1 (5 bases). V shed 2 bases and J shed 6 bases, with 9 bases lying between them. Germline CDR1 and CDR2: SGHRS and YFSETQ. This CDR3 region has 12 residues. The CDR3 bases are TGCGCCAGCAGCTTCACAGGTACCGAGCAGTACTTC. Translated: CASSFTGTEQYF.

The chain links TRBV4-2 to TRBJ2-2; no clear D gene. CDR3 length equals 13 residues. Germline values: CDR1 LGHNA, CDR2 YNFKEQ. V lost 0 bases to trimming and J lost 5 bases, with 4 bases between them. The CDR3 loop reads CASSQERTGELFF. DNA of the CDR3: TGTGCCAGCAGCCAAGAGAGGACCGGGGAGCTGTTTTTT.

This clone was seen just once. CDR3 sequence (DNA): TGTGCCAGCTCACCATCAGTACTCGGGGGAGGTACCGGGGAGCTGTTTTTT. This translates into CASSPSVLGGGTGELFF. The rearrangement joins TRBV18 to TRBJ2-2; D might be TRBD2 (6 bases). Looked up from germline, CDR1 is KGHSH and CDR2 is LQKENI. CDR3 length: 17 amino acids. The V gene lost 2 bases and the J gene lost 5 bases, with 18 bases spanning the gap.